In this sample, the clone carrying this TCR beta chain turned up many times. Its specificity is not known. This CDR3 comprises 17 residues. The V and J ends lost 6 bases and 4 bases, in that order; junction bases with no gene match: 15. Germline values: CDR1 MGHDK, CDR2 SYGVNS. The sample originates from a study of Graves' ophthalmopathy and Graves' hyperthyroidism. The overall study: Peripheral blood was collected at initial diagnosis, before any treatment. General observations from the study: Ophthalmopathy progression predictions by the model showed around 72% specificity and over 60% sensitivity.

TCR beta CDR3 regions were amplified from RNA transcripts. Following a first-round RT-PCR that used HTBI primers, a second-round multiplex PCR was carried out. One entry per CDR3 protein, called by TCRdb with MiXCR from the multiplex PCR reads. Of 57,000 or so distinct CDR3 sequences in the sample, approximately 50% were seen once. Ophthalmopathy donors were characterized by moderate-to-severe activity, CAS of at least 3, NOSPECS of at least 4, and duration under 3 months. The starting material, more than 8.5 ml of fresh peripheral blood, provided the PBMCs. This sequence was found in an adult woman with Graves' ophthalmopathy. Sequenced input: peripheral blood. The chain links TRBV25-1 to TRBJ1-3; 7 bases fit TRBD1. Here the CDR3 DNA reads TGTGCCAGCAGGGGACAGTCGGGGTTGTTGTCCGGAAACACCATATATTTT. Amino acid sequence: CASRGQSGLLSGNTIYF.